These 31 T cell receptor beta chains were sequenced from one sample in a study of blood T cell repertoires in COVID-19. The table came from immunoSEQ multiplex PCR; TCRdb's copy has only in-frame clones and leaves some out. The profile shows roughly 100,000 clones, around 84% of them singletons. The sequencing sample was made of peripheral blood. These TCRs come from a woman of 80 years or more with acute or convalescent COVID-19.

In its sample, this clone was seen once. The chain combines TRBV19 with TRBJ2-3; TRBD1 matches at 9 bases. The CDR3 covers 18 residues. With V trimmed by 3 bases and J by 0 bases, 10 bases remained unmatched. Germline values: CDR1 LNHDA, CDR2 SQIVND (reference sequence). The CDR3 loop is CASSISGPGTGSTDTQYF. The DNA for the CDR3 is TGTGCCAGTAGTATTTCAGGACCCGGGACAGGGAGCACAGATACGCAGTATTTT.

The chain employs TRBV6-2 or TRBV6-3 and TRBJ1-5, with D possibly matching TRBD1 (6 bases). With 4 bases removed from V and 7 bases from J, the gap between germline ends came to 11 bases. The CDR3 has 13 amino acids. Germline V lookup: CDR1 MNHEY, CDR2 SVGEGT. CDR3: CASSLIQGQPQHF. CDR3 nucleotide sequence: TGTGCCAGCAGTTTGATACAGGGACAGCCCCAGCATTTT.

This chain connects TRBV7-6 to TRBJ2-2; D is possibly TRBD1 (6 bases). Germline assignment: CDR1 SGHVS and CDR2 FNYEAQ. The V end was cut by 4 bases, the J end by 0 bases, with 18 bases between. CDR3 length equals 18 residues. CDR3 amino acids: CASSSALGTPTNTGELFF. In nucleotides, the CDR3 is TGTGCCAGCAGCTCCGCACTTGGGACACCCACGAACACCGGGGAGCTGTTTTTT.

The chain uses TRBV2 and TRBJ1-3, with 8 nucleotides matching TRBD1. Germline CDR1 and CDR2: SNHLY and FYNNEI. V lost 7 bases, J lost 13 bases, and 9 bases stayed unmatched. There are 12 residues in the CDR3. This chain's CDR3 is CASTRGTGPIYF. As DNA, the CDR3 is TGTGCCAGCACCCGTGGGACAGGTCCTATATATTTT.

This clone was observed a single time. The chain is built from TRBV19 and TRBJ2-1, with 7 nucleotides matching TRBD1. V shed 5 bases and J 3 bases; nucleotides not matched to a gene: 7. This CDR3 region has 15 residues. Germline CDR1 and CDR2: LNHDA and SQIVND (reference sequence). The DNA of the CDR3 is TGTGCCAGTAGTCCGCAGGGGGTCGGCTACAATGAGCAGTTCTTC. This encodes CASSPQGVGYNEQFF. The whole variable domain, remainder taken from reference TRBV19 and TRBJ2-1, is DGGITQSPKYLFRKEGQNVTLSCEQNLNHDAMYWYRQDPGQGLRLIYYSQIVNDFQKGDIAEGYSVSREKKESFPLTVTSAQKNPTAFYLCASSPQGVGYNEQFFGPGTRLTVL.

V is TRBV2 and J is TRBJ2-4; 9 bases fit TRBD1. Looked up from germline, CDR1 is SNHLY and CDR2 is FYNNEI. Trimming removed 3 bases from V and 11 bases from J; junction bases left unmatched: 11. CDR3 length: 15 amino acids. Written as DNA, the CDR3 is TGTGCCAGCAGTGATTCTCTTACAGGGGGCAGGGTTCAGTACTTC. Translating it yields CASSDSLTGGRVQYF.

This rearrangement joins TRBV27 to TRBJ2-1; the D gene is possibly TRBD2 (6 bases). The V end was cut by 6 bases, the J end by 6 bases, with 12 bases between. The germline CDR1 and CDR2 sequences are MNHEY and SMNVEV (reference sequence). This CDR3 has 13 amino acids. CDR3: CASSRGLINEQFF. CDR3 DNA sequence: TGTGCCAGCAGCCGGGGACTGATCAATGAGCAGTTCTTC.

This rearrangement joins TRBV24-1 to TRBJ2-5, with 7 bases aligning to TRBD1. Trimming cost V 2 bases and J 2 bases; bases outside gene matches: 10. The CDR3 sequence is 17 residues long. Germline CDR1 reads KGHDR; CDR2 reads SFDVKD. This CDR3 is CATSDSPMSTGQETQYF. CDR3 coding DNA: TGTGCCACCAGTGATTCCCCAATGTCGACAGGGCAAGAGACCCAGTACTTC.

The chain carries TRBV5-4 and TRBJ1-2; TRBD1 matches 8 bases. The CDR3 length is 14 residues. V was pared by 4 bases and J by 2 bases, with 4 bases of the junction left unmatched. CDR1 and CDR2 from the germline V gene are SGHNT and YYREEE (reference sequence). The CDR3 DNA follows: TGTGCCAGCAGCCTGGGACAGGAGAACTATGGCTACACCTTC. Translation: CASSLGQENYGYTF.

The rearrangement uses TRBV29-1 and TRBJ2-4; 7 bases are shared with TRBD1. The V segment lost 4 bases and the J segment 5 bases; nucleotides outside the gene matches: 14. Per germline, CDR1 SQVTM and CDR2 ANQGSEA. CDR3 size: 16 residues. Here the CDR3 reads CSVAGNRGYSENIQYF. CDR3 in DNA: TGCAGCGTTGCGGGAAACAGGGGCTACTCCGAAAACATTCAGTACTTC.

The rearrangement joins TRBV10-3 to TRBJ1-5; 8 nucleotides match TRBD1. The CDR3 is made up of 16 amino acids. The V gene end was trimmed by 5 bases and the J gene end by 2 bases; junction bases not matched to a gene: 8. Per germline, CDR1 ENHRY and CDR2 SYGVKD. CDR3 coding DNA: TGTGCCATCAGTAGTCAGGGGGCGCAGGGCAATCAGCCCCAGCATTTT. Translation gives CAISSQGAQGNQPQHF.

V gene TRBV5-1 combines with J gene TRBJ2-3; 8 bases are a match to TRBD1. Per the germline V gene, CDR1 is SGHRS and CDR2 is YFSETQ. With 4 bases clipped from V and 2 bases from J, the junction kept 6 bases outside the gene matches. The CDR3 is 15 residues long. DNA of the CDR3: TGCGCCAGCAGCCCTAGGACAGGGACCACAGATACGCAGTATTTT. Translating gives CASSPRTGTTDTQYF.

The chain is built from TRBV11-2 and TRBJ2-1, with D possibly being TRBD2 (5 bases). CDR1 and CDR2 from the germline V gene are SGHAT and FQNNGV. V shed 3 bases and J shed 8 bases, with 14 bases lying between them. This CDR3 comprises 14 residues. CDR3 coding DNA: TGTGCCAGCAGCTTGAGGGCCCCCAGCGATGAGCAGTTCTTC. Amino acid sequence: CASSLRAPSDEQFF.

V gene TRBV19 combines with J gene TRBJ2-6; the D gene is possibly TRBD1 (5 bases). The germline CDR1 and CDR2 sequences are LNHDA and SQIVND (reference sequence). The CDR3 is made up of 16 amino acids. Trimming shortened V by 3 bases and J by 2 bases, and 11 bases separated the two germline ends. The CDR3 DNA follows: TGTGCCAGTAGTATGAATGGCAGGGCTGGGGCCAACGTCCTGACTTTC. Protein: CASSMNGRAGANVLTF.

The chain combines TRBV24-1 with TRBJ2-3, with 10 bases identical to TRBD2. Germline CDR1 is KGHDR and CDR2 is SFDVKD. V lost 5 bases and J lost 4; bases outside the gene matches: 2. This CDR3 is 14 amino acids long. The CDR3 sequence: CATSVAGGADTQYF. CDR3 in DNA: TGTGCCACCAGTGTAGCGGGAGGTGCAGATACGCAGTATTTT.

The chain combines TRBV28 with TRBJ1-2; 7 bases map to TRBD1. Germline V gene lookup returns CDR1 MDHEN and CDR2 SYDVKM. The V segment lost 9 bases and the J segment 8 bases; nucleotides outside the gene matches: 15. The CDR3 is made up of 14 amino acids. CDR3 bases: TGTGCCAGTCTCTTTGGAGGGGGCCTAGGAGGCTACACCTTC. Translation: CASLFGGGLGGYTF.

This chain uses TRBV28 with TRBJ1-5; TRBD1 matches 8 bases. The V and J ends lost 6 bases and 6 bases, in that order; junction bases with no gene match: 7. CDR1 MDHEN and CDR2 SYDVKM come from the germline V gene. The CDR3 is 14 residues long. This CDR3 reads CASRSGGAGQPQHF. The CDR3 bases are TGTGCCAGCAGATCAGGGGGCGCAGGTCAGCCCCAGCATTTT.

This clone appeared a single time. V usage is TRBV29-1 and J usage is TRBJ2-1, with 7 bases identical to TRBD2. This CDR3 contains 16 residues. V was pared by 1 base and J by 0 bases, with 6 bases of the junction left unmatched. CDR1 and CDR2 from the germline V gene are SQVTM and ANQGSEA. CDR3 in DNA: TGCAGCGTTGAAGGTTTAGCGGGTGTCTCCTACAATGAGCAGTTCTTC. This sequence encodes CSVEGLAGVSYNEQFF.

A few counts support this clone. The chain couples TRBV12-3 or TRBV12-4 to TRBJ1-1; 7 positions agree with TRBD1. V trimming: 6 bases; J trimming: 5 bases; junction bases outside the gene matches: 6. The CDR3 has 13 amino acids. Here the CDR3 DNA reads TGTGCCAGCAGGCGACAGGGTTGGACTGAAGCTTTCTTT. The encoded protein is CASRRQGWTEAFF.

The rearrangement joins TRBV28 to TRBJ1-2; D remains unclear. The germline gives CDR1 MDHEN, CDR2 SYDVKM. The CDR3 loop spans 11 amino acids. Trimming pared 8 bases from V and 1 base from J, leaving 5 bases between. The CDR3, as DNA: TGTGCCAGCCGGAGTAACTATGGCTACACCTTC. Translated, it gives CASRSNYGYTF.

The CDR3 is CASSQETQYF. DNA for the CDR3: TGTGCCAGCAGCCAGGAGACCCAGTACTTC. This sequence joins TRBV7-9 and TRBJ2-5, with D uncertain. Trimming removed 5 bases from V and 5 bases from J, with 3 bases in between. The CDR3 is 10 residues long. Germline V lookup: CDR1 SEHNR, CDR2 FQNEAQ (reference sequence).

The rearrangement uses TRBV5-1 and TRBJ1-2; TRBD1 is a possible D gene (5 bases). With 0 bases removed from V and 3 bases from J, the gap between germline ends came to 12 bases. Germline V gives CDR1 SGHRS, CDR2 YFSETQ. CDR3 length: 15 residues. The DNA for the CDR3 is TGCGCCAGCAGCTTGGGTGGGGCGCAAGACTATGGCTACACCTTC. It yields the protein CASSLGGAQDYGYTF.

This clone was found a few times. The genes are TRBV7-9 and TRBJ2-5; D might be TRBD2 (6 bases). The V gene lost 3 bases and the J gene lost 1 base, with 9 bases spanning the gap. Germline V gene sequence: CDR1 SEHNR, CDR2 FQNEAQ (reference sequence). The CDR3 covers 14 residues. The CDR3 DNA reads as TGTGCCAGCAGCTTGGGGACTGTCCAAGAGACCCAGTACTTC. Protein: CASSLGTVQETQYF.

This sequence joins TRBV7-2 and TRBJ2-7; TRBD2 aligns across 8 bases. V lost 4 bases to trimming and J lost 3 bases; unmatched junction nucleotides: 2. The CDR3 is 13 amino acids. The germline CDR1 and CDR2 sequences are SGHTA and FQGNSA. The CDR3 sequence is CASSWAGGYEQYV. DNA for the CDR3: TGTGCCAGCAGCTGGGCGGGAGGCTACGAGCAGTACGTC.

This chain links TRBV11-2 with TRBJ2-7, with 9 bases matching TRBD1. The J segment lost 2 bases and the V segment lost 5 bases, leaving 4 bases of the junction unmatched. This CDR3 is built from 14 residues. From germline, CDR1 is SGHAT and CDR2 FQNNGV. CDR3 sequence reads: CASSLQGATYEQYV. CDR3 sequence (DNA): TGTGCCAGCAGCCTACAGGGGGCGACCTACGAGCAGTACGTC.

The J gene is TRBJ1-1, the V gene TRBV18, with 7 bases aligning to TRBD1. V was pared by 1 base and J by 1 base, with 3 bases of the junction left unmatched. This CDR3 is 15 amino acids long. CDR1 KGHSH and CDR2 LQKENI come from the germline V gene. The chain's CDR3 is CASSPQKGANTEAFF. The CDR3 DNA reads TGTGCCAGCTCACCACAAAAGGGGGCGAACACTGAAGCTTTCTTT. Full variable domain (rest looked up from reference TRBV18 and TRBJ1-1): NAGVMQNPRHLVRRRGQEARLRCSPMKGHSHVYWYRQLPEEGLKFMVYLQKENIIDESGMPKERFSAEFPKEGPSILRIQQVVRGDSAAYFCASSPQKGANTEAFFGQGTRLTVV.

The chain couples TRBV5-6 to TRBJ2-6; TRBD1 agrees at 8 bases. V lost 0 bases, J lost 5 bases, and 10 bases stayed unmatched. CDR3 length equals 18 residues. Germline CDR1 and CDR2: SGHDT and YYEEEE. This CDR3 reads CASSLVRQGRGRANVLTF. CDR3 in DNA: TGTGCCAGCAGCTTGGTGCGACAGGGGCGCGGGAGGGCCAACGTCCTGACTTTC.

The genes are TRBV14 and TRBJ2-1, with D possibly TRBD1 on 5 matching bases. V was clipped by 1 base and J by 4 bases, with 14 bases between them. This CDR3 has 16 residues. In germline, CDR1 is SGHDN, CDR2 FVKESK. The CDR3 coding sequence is TGTGCCAGCAGCCAAGTAGGGGTAGGGGATTACAATGAGCAGTTCTTC. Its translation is CASSQVGVGDYNEQFF.

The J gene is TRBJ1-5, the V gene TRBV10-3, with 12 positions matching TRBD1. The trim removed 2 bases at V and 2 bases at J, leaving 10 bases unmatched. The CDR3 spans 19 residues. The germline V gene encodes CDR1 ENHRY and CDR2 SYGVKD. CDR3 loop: CAISEPGQGAEVGNQPQHF. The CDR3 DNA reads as TGTGCCATCAGTGAGCCGGGACAGGGGGCCGAAGTAGGCAATCAGCCCCAGCATTTT.

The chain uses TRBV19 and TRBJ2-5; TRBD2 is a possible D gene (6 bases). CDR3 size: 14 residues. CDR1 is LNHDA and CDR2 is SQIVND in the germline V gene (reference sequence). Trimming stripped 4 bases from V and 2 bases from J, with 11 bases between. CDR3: CASSTSGVQETQYF. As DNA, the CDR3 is TGTGCCAGTAGTACCTCGGGGGTACAAGAGACCCAGTACTTC.

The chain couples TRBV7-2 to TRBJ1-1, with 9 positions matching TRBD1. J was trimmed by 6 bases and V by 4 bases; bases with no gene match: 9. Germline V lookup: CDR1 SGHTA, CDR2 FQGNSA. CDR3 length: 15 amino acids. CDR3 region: CASSSRPGQGAEAFF. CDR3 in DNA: TGTGCCAGCAGCTCGAGACCGGGACAGGGAGCTGAAGCTTTCTTT.